These 22 T cell receptor beta chains share one sample of origin, sequenced in a study of blood T cell repertoires in COVID-19. Libraries were prepared by immunoSEQ multiplex PCR; TCRdb keeps only in-frame clonotypes and omits some of them. The repertoire holds about 370,000 clones, approximately 87% seen once, with about 9.4% in the top ten. Sequencing was done on a sample of peripheral blood. These TCRs come from a woman aged 25 to 39 with COVID-19, enrolled during active disease.

The chain uses TRBV12-3 or TRBV12-4 and TRBJ2-7; TRBD1 is a possible D gene (6 bases). The CDR3 is made up of 11 amino acids. V dropped 6 bases and J dropped 6 bases, with 9 bases sitting between them. The CDR3 nucleotides read TGTGCCAGCAGCACAGGGTCCGAGCAGTACTTC. Translated, it gives CASSTGSEQYF.

J is TRBJ2-1 and V is TRBV27, with D possibly being TRBD1 (6 bases). Germline V gives CDR1 MNHEY, CDR2 SMNVEV (reference sequence). V lost 6 bases to trimming and J lost 2 bases, with 14 bases between them. This CDR3 is built from 15 residues. The CDR3 sequence is CASRIQGQPYNEQFF. The CDR3 coding sequence is TGTGCCAGCAGGATCCAAGGACAGCCCTACAATGAGCAGTTCTTC.

The chain recombines TRBV5-6 with TRBJ2-2; the match to TRBD1 covers 10 bases. The CDR3 runs 15 residues. V dropped 1 base and J dropped 6; count of bases not matched to a gene: 3. The germline CDR1 and CDR2 sequences are SGHDT and YYEEEE. CDR3 region: CASSLQGQGAGELFF. The CDR3 DNA follows: TGTGCCAGCAGCTTGCAAGGACAGGGGGCCGGGGAGCTGTTTTTT.

This chain connects TRBV4-1 to TRBJ2-1; 8 positions agree with TRBD2. The CDR3 totals 18 residues. V shed 0 bases, J shed 1 base, and the junction held 8 bases outside the gene matches. Germline V gene lookup returns CDR1 MGHRA and CDR2 YSYEKL. As DNA, the CDR3 is TGCGCCAGCAGCCAAGAATACCAGCGGGAGAGGTCCTACAATGAGCAGTTCTTC. This gives the protein CASSQEYQRERSYNEQFF.

This sequence joins TRBV25-1 and TRBJ1-6; D is ambiguous. CDR3 length equals 14 residues. Germline CDR1 MGHDK, CDR2 SYGVNS. V shed 0 bases and J shed 5 bases, with 5 bases lying between them. The CDR3 region has the DNA TGTGCCAGCAGTGAATACGGAGATAATTCACCCCTCCACTTT. Translated: CASSEYGDNSPLHF.

This rearrangement joins TRBV5-1 to TRBJ2-1; 10 bases are shared with TRBD2. The CDR3 is 15 residues long. From germline, CDR1 is SGHRS and CDR2 YFSETQ. J was trimmed by 6 bases and V by 5 bases; bases with no gene match: 8. This CDR3 is CASSPLLAGPNEQFF. The CDR3, as DNA: TGCGCCAGCAGTCCGCTACTAGCGGGGCCCAATGAGCAGTTCTTC.

V is TRBV6-2 or TRBV6-3 and J is TRBJ2-1; D is uncertain. This CDR3 comprises 12 residues. Germline values: CDR1 MNHEY, CDR2 SVGEGT. The ends were cut back, 5 bases at V and 1 base at J, with 3 bases in the middle. The CDR3, as DNA: TGTGCCAGCAGTCCGTCCTACAATGAGCAGTTCTTC. Its translation: CASSPSYNEQFF.

V and J are TRBV3-1 (or the pseudogene TRBV3-2) and TRBJ2-2, with D hard to call. Germline assignment: CDR1 LGHDT and CDR2 YNNKEL (reference sequence). The CDR3 contains 12 residues. V was cut by 4 bases and J by 8 bases, with 8 bases left in between. The CDR3 loop is CASSLISGELFF. CDR3 DNA sequence: TGTGCCAGCAGCCTAATATCGGGGGAGCTGTTTTTT.

J is TRBJ2-7 and V is TRBV27; D is perhaps TRBD2 (8 bases). The CDR3 is 14 amino acids. CDR1 is MNHEY, CDR2 SMNVEV, per germline (reference sequence). V gave up 5 bases and J gave up 6 bases, with 17 bases separating them. CDR3 in DNA: TGTGCCAGCAGTCTAGGGGGCGGGAGGCGCGAGCAGTACTTC. Protein product: CASSLGGGRREQYF.

The rearrangement joins TRBV4-3 to TRBJ2-7; D is ambiguous. Trimming left V 0 bases short and J 3 bases short, with 9 bases between. CDR3 length: 14 residues. Germline V gene sequence: CDR1 LGHNA, CDR2 YSLEER. CDR3 residues: CASSQEAEIYEQYF. CDR3 DNA: TGCGCCAGCAGCCAAGAGGCGGAAATCTACGAGCAGTACTTC.

This chain links TRBV12-1 with TRBJ2-7; TRBD2 is the table's D call, not checked against the DNA. TRBV12-1 is tagged as a pseudogene. The CDR3 extends over 15 amino acids. The CDR3 bases are TGTGCCAGCAGCTTTCGGGACTGCCCTACCTACGAGCAGTACTTC. This sequence encodes CASSFRDCPTYEQYF.

The V call is TRBV14, the J call TRBJ2-5, with TRBD1 matching 8 bases. CDR3 length: 14 residues. The ends lost 4 bases at V and 6 bases at J; junction bases unmatched: 7. Germline V gives CDR1 SGHDN, CDR2 FVKESK. The CDR3 bases are TGTGCCAGCAGCCCATCGGCAGGGGGCAAGACCCAGTACTTC. Amino acids: CASSPSAGGKTQYF. The entire variable domain, with the rest obtained from reference TRBV14 and TRBJ2-5, is as follows: EAGVTQFPSHSVIEKGQTVTLRCDPISGHDNLYWYRRVMGKEIKFLLHFVKESKQDESGMPNNRFLAERTGGTYSTLKVQPAELEDSGVYFCASSPSAGGKTQYFGPGTRLLVL.

This clone was seen only once. The chain employs TRBV5-4 and TRBJ1-3; 10 nucleotides line up with TRBD1. J lost 4 bases, V lost 5 bases, and 6 bases had no gene match. The germline gives CDR1 SGHNT, CDR2 YYREEE (reference sequence). This CDR3 comprises 15 residues. CDR3 in amino acids: CASSRQGAGGNTIYF. DNA of the CDR3: TGTGCCAGCAGTCGACAGGGGGCGGGAGGAAACACCATATATTTT.

This chain connects TRBV28 to TRBJ1-5; D might be TRBD1 (5 bases). Germline assignment: CDR1 MDHEN and CDR2 SYDVKM. The CDR3 totals 15 residues. Trimming cost V 6 bases and J 7 bases, with 19 bases left between them. The CDR3 sequence is CASSPAGPGSQPQHF. CDR3 bases: TGTGCCAGCAGCCCAGCAGGGCCTGGAAGCCAGCCCCAGCATTTT.

This chain links TRBV5-5 with TRBJ1-3, with TRBD1 identical over 7 bases. V dropped 3 bases and J dropped 0; count of bases not matched to a gene: 0. The CDR3 length is 14 residues. In germline, CDR1 is SGHKS, CDR2 YYEKEE (reference sequence). DNA of the CDR3: TGTGCCAGCAGCTGGGACAGCTCTGGAAACACCATATATTTT. Translation: CASSWDSSGNTIYF.

The chain recombines TRBV19 with TRBJ1-2; 7 nucleotides match TRBD1. Germline lookup yields CDR1 LNHDA and CDR2 SQIVND (reference sequence). CDR3 length equals 13 residues. The junction had 8 bases not matched to a gene; V was cut back by 7 bases and J by 6 bases. In DNA form, the CDR3 reads TGTGCCAGTAATTGGAACAGGGGCGATGGCTACACCTTC. Translating gives CASNWNRGDGYTF.

This clone was observed once. This sequence joins TRBV4-3 and TRBJ2-7; D is perhaps TRBD1 (5 bases). Trimming took off 0 bases at V and 2 bases at J, with 11 bases between the two ends. The CDR3 contains 15 residues. CDR1 and CDR2 from the germline V gene are LGHNA and YSLEER. DNA of the CDR3: TGCGCCAGCAGCCAAGAAGGCAGGGTCCCCTACGAGCAGTACTTC. Amino acid sequence: CASSQEGRVPYEQYF.

The chain couples TRBV5-4 to TRBJ2-3; 12 bases align to TRBD2. V was pared by 4 bases and J by 2 bases, with 5 bases of the junction left unmatched. The CDR3 extends over 16 amino acids. Germline V gene sequence: CDR1 SGHNT, CDR2 YYREEE (reference sequence). The CDR3 loop is CASSPPSGRVTDTQYF. The CDR3 DNA sequence: TGTGCCAGCAGCCCCCCTAGCGGGAGGGTCACAGATACGCAGTATTTT.

The chain has TRBV28 and TRBJ2-7, with 8 bases that match TRBD1. This CDR3 comprises 15 residues. CDR1 MDHEN and CDR2 SYDVKM come from the germline V gene. Losses at the gene ends were 5 bases for V and 4 bases for J; bases not matched to a gene: 10. CDR3 in amino acids: CASSDPGQGRYEQYF. CDR3 in DNA: TGTGCCAGCAGTGATCCCGGACAGGGTAGGTACGAGCAGTACTTC.

The chain joins TRBV25-1 to TRBJ2-7; D is perhaps TRBD1 (5 bases). The V gene's germline CDR1 is MGHDK and CDR2 SYGVNS. V shed 2 bases and J shed 1 base, with 9 bases lying between them. The CDR3 is 14 residues long. CDR3 amino acids: CASSENDRSYEQYF. The CDR3 nucleotides are TGTGCCAGCAGTGAAAATGACAGATCCTACGAGCAGTACTTC.

This clone has just a few counts. The rearrangement links TRBV30 to TRBJ1-3, with D hard to call. Germline-derived CDR1 and CDR2 are GTSNPN and SVGIG (reference sequence). The V end was cut by 4 bases, the J end by 4 bases, with 14 bases between. This CDR3 comprises 14 residues. In DNA, the CDR3 is TGTGCCTGGAACCTACCCCGTCGGGGAAACACCATATATTTT. Encoded protein: CAWNLPRRGNTIYF.

The chain uses TRBV7-2 and TRBJ2-3; possible D gene TRBD2, 5 bases. Germline V gene data show CDR1 as SGHTA and CDR2 as FQGNSA. The CDR3 extends over 14 amino acids. The V and J ends lost 4 bases and 6 bases respectively, with 14 bases between them. For the CDR3, the DNA is TGTGCCAGCAGCTCGTATAGTAGCGCCGATACGCAGTATTTT. It translates to CASSSYSSADTQYF. The variable domain in full, completed from reference TRBV7-2 and TRBJ2-3, reads GAGVSQSPSNKVTEKGKDVELRCDPISGHTALYWYRQSLGQGLEFLIYFQGNSAPDKSGLPSDRFSAERTGGSVSTLTIQRTQQEDSAVYLCASSSYSSADTQYFGPGTRLTVL.